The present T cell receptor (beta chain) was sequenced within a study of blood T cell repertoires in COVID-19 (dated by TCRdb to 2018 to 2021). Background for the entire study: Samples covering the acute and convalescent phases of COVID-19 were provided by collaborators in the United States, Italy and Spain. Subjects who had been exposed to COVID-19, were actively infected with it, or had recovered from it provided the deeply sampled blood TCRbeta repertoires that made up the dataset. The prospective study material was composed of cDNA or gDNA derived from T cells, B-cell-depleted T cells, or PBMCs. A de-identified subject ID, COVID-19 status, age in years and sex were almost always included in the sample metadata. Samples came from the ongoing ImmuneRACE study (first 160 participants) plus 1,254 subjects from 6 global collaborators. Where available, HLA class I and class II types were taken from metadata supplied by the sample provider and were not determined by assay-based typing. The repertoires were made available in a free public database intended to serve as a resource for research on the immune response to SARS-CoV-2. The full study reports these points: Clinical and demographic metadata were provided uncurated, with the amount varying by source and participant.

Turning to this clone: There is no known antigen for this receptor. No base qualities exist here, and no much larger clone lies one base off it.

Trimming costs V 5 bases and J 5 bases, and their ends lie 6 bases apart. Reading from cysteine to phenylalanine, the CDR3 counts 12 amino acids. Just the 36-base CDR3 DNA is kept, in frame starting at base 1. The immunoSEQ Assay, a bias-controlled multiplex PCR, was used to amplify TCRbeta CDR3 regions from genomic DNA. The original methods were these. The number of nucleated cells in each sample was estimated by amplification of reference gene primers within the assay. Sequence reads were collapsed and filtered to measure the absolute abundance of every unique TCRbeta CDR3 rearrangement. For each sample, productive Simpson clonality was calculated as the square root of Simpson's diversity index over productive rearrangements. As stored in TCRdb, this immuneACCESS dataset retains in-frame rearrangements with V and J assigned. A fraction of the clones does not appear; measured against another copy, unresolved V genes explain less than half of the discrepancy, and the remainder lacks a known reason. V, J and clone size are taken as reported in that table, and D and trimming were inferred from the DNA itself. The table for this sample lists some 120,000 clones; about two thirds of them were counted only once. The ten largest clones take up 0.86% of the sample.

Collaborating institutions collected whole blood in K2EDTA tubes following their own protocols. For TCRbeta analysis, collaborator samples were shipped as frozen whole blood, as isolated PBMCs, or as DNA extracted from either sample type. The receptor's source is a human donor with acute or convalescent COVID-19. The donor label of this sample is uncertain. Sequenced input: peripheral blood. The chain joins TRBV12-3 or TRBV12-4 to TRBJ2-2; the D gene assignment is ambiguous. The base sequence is TGTGCCAGCAGTCCTTCTACCGGGGAGCTGTTTTTT. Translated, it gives CASSPSTGELFF.